The present TCR beta chain was sequenced within a study of response to subunit inactivated influenza vaccine. This clonotype was found a few times. Germline CDR1 is MDHEN and CDR2 is SYDVKM. Between the trimmed V and J ends, which lost 5 bases and 5 bases, there was a span of 16 bases. There are 14 residues in the CDR3. MiXCR, applied by TCRdb to the RT-PCR reads, yields one record per CDR3 protein. The sample has about 540,000 distinct CDR3 sequences, under 25% seen once. The data were also submitted as part of a second study, on T cells expressing NK-cell markers. That paper states: With UMIs, 5'RACE template switching was used to make TCR beta cDNA.

The V and J genes are TRBV28 and TRBJ2-7; TRBD1 is a possible D gene (6 bases). The input for sequencing was CD4+ T cells sorted from PBMCs, taken about 13 days after vaccination. The TCR was taken from a man aged 50 to 60 who received an inactivated influenza vaccine. This chain's CDR3 is CASSQDSHLNEQYF. CDR3 DNA sequence: TGTGCCAGCAGTCAGGACAGTCATCTCAACGAGCAGTACTTC.